This T cell receptor beta chain was recorded in a study of cytomegalovirus exposure and HLA in healthy donors. A multiplex PCR was run with 60 Vbeta primers and 13 Jbeta primers. The table came from immunoSEQ multiplex PCR; TCRdb's copy has only in-frame clones and leaves some out. Of around 120,000 clones in the sample, 77% were seen once. Trimming left V 2 bases short and J 5 bases short, with 16 bases between. The CDR3 runs to 15 residues. Germline assignment: CDR1 SGHVS and CDR2 FQNEAQ. Material for sequencing was PBMCs. The chain links TRBV7-8 to TRBJ2-7, with D tentatively TRBD2 (5 bases). This TCR was sampled from a human donor in good health. The chain's CDR3 is CASSLNYLGSDEQYF. The CDR3 DNA reads TGTGCCAGCAGCTTAAATTATCTGGGGAGCGACGAGCAGTACTTC.